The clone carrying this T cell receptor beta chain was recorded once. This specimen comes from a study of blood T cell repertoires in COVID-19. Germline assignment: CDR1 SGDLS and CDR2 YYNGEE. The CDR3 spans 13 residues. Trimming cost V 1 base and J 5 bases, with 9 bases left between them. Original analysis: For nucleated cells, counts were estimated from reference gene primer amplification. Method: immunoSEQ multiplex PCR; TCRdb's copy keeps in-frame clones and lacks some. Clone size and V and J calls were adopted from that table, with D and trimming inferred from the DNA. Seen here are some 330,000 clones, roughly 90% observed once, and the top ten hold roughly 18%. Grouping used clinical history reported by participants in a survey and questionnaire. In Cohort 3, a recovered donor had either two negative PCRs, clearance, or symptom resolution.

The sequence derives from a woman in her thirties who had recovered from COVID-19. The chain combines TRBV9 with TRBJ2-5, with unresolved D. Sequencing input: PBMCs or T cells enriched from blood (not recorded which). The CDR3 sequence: CASSVSGSETQYF. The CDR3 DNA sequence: TGTGCCAGCAGCGTATCAGGCTCGGAGACCCAGTACTTC.